Here is one T cell receptor (beta chain) with its context. Its antigen is unknown. The sample is drawn from a study of T-cell memory formation after mild COVID-19. Study as a whole: Each donor largely had its own TCR clusters.

Study-wide results and caveats: Clones from the second wave (peaking day 37) had unconfirmed SARS-CoV-2 specificity.

CDR3 size: 17 residues. The germline CDR1 and CDR2 sequences are SEHNR and FQNEAQ (reference sequence). J gave up 4 bases and V 4 bases, and 12 bases lay outside the gene matches. Constant-segment primers and 5'RACE yielded cDNA libraries for TCR alpha and TCR beta, each carrying sample barcodes and UMIs. Using its own MiXCR run on the 5' RACE reads, TCRdb lists one record per CDR3 protein. Of around 110,000 distinct CDR3 sequences listed, 15% to 20% are singletons. The V gene is TRBV7-9, the J gene TRBJ1-2; 10 nucleotides align to TRBD1. This sequence was found in an adult woman who had mild COVID-19 (a few samples of this study predate the infection). Cell type and time point are not known. The sequenced sample consisted of PBMCs or a T cell subset sorted from them (not recorded which). The CDR3 here is CASSSNVWDRGPYGYTF. The DNA of the CDR3 is TGTGCCAGCAGCTCGAACGTATGGGACAGGGGTCCCTATGGCTACACCTTC. The variable domain in full, completed from reference TRBV7-9 and TRBJ1-2, reads DTGVSQNPRHKITKRGQNVTFRCDPISEHNRLYWYRQTLGQGPEFLTYFQNEAQLEKSRLLSDRFSAERPKGSFSTLEIQRTEQGDSAMYLCASSSNVWDRGPYGYTFGSGTRLTVV.